This T cell receptor (beta chain) originates from a study of chemoradiotherapy in HPV16-positive cancers. Background on the study: Candidate HPV-specific T-cell clones and common TCR motifs came from functional assays in a couple of HPV16-positive patients.

Sequencing was performed with immunoSEQ multiplex PCR; in TCRdb, only in-frame clones are kept and a portion is missing. The sample gives 5,000 to 8,000 clones, approximately 80% of which show up once; around 6.5% is in the top ten. Whole-study results and caveats: HPV-specific T cells were functionally defined from only a couple of HPV16-positive patients. Candidate HPV-specific clones and E7-related TCR motifs grew in tumor during treatment.

Samples were taken several times over chemoradiotherapy. Turning to this clone: Its antigen remains unknown.

Germline CDR1 is SGHVS and CDR2 is FNYEAQ. Trimming shortened V by 1 base and J by 7 bases, and 10 bases separated the two germline ends. This CDR3 spans 13 amino acids. This receptor was obtained from a human donor with HPV-associated anogenital cancer. The specimen comprised tumor tissue, sampled from a patient who underwent chemoradiotherapy. V usage is TRBV7-6 and J usage is TRBJ1-2; TRBD1 is a possible D gene (6 bases). The CDR3 here is CASSLDQGSGYTF. CDR3 sequence (DNA): TGTGCCAGCAGCTTAGACCAGGGGTCTGGCTACACCTTC.